Reported below is one T cell receptor beta chain. Its antigen is unknown. Time point indicated: late sampling 161 to 241 days after vaccination in a few convalescent patients. Noted treatment: approximately 11-day PBMC culture with coronavirus spike peptide pools or control peptides (ViraFEST assay). The entry originates in a study of vaccination and CD4 T cells after COVID-19. Study information: Each individual in the study obtained two doses of BNT162b2 or mRNA-1273 vaccine. Day 14 and days 161 to 241 post-vaccination were the time points at which three convalescent patients were sampled. Points from the study as a whole: Convalescent patients' clones that were vaccine-specific were spike mono-reactive in 304 of 307 cases.

Germline loops: CDR1 SGHTA, CDR2 FQGNSA. Trimming removed 3 bases from V and 4 bases from J, with 9 bases in between. The CDR3 runs to 13 residues. The Oncomine TCR Beta short-read assay was what sequenced the DNA obtained from cultured CD4+ T cells. TCRdb reprocessed the PCR reads with MiXCR, giving one entry per CDR3 protein. This table holds around 16,000 distinct CDR3 sequences, 54% found once. The starting material was CD4+ T cells from blood, cultured in vitro, obtained about 7 months after SARS-CoV-2 vaccination. The rearrangement joins TRBV7-2 to TRBJ1-1, with D unresolved. This TCR derives from a human donor who had recovered from COVID-19. CDR3 amino acids: CASSFSRSTEAFF. CDR3 nucleotide sequence: TGTGCCAGCAGCTTTAGTAGGTCCACTGAAGCTTTCTTT.